Detailed here is one T cell receptor beta chain. This sample is part of a study of blood T cell repertoires in COVID-19. About the research overall: COVID-19 samples from acute and convalescent phases originated in the United States, Italy and Spain. The cDNA or gDNA used as material had been derived from T cells, B-cell-depleted T cells, or PBMCs.

As handled by the study authors: Estimation of nucleated cell counts was performed using reference gene primer amplification. Measured with immunoSEQ multiplex PCR; TCRdb has only the in-frame clones, and not every one. V and J calls and clone size follow that table, whereas D and trimming were derived from the DNA. There are about 140,000 clones in the sample; 85% occur only once, and 2.5% to 3.5% lies in the top ten. This CDR3 region has 13 residues. Germline V gene sequence: CDR1 KGHSY, CDR2 FQNENV. V was cut by 6 bases and J by 5 bases, with 13 bases left in between. The source material was peripheral blood. V is TRBV16 and J is TRBJ1-1; D not resolved. The source is a man aged 50 or older with acute or convalescent COVID-19. The CDR3 coding sequence is TGTGCCAGCAGACGCGAACGGGGTACTGAAGCTTTCTTT. Amino acid sequence: CASRRERGTEAFF.